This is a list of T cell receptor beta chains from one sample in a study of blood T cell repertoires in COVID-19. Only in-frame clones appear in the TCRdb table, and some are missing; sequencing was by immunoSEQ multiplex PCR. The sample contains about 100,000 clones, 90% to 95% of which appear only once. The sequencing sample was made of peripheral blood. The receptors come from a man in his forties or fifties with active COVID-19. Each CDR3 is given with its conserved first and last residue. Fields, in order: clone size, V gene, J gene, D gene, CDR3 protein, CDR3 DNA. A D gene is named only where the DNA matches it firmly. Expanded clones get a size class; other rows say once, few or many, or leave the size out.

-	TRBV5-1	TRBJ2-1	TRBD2	CASTRLAGVNEQFF	TGCGCCAGCACCCGGCTAGCGGGGGTGAATGAGCAGTTCTTC
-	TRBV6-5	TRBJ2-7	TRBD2	CASSYSRGAYEQYF	TGTGCCAGCAGTTACTCGCGGGGGGCCTACGAGCAGTACTTC
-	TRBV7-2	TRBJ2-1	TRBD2	CASSLSSGRNEQFF	TGTGCCAGCAGCTTATCTAGCGGGAGAAACGAGCAGTTCTTC
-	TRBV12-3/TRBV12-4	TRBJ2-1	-	CASSQEGGEQFF	TGTGCCAGCAGTCAGGAGGGTGGTGAGCAGTTCTTC
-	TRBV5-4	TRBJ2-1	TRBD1	CASTRQGSYNEQFF	TGTGCCAGCACTCGACAGGGGAGTTACAATGAGCAGTTCTTC
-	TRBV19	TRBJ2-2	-	CAIRWGGRTGELFF	TGTGCCATCCGATGGGGGGGGCGGACCGGGGAGCTGTTTTTT
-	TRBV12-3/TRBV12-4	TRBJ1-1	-	CASSRVRSEAFF	TGTGCCAGCAGCCGGGTGCGGTCTGAAGCTTTCTTT
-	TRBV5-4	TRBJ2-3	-	CASSGDGSDTQYF	TGTGCCAGCAGCGGCGACGGGTCGGATACGCAGTATTTT
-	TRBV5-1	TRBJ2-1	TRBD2	CASSLAGTSGYNEQFF	TGCGCCAGCAGCTTAGCGGGGACTAGCGGTTACAATGAGCAGTTCTTC
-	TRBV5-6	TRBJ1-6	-	CASRTDFNSPLHF	TGTGCCAGCAGGACAGACTTCAATTCACCCCTCCACTTT
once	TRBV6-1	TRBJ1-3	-	CASSEYSFGNTIYF	TGTGCCAGCAGTGAATATTCCTTTGGAAACACCATATATTTT
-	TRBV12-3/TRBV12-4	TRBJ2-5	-	CASRADKETQYF	TGTGCCAGCAGGGCAGATAAAGAGACCCAGTACTTC
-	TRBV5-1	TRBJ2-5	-	CASSLGQKETQYF	TGCGCCAGCAGCTTGGGACAGAAAGAGACCCAGTACTTC
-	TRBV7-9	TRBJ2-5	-	CASSPRGKETQYF	TGTGCCAGCAGCCCCCGGGGGAAAGAGACCCAGTACTTC
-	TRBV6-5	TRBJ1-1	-	CASRSRGSNTEAFF	TGTGCCAGCAGATCTAGGGGATCCAACACTGAAGCTTTCTTT
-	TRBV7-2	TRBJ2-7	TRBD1	CASSLRQGGREQYF	TGTGCCAGCAGCTTAAGACAGGGGGGTCGAGAGCAGTACTTC
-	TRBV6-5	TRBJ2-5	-	CASKSLPGQETQYF	TGTGCCAGCAAAAGTTTGCCGGGCCAAGAGACCCAGTACTTC
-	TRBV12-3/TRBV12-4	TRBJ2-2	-	CASSLKPGELFF	TGTGCCAGCAGTTTAAAGCCCGGGGAGCTGTTTTTT
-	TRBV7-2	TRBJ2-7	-	CASSLFSNHYEQYF	TGTGCCAGCAGCTTATTCTCTAATCACTACGAGCAGTACTTC
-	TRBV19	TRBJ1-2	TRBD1	CASSLTTGTVFSYGYTF	TGTGCCAGTAGTCTCACCACCGGGACAGTTTTCTCCTATGGCTACACCTTC
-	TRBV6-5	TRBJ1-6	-	CASHRELHSPLHF	TGTGCCAGCCACAGGGAGTTGCATTCACCCCTCCACTTT
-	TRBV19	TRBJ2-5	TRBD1	CASRGQGVETQYF	TGTGCCAGTAGGGGACAGGGCGTTGAGACCCAGTACTTC
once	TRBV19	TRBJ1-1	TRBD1	CASSGRTGRVSVNTEAFF	TGTGCCAGTAGTGGCCGGACAGGCCGAGTGAGTGTGAACACTGAAGCTTTCTTT
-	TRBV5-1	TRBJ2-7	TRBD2	CASSPEGLAGTYEQYF	TGCGCCAGCAGCCCGGAGGGACTAGCGGGGACCTACGAGCAGTACTTC
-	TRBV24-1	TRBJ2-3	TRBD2	CATSDLPPQGAGRVGSTDTQYF	TGTGCCACCAGTGATTTGCCCCCCCAAGGAGCGGGAAGGGTCGGAAGCACAGATACGCAGTATTTT
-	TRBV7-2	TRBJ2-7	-	CASSSGLRVYEQYF	TGTGCCAGCAGCTCTGGGTTGAGGGTGTACGAGCAGTACTTC
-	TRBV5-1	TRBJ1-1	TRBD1	CASSITGQGTEAFF	TGCGCCAGCAGCATCACGGGACAGGGCACTGAAGCTTTCTTT